These T cell receptor beta chains were read from a single sample in a study of cytomegalovirus exposure and HLA in healthy donors. Assay used: immunoSEQ multiplex PCR; TCRdb lists only in-frame clones, some missing. The repertoire includes over 200,000 clones, 80% to 90% of them detected once, and just under 3% sits in the top ten. The sample was PBMCs. These receptor sequences come from a woman aged 18 to 35 in good health and CMV-seronegative. Each CDR3 is given with its conserved first and last residue. A D gene is named only where the DNA matches it firmly. Clone size is given for some rows only: seen once, a few or many times, or a class if the clone is expanded.

v_call	d_call	clone_size	j_call	cdr3_aa	cdr3_nt
TRBV9	TRBD2	.	TRBJ2-7	CASSVALAEEGDEQYF	TGTGCCAGCAGCGTAGCACTAGCGGAAGAGGGCGACGAGCAGTACTTC
TRBV7-9	.	.	TRBJ2-7	CASSSPALVQYEQYF	TGTGCCAGCAGCTCCCCCGCCCTCGTTCAGTACGAGCAGTACTTC
TRBV6-1	TRBD1	.	TRBJ2-7	CASSEGTGAPYEQYF	TGTGCCAGCAGTGAAGGGACAGGGGCCCCCTACGAGCAGTACTTC
TRBV5-1	TRBD1	few	TRBJ2-1	CASSPGQGAYNEQFF	TGCGCCAGCAGCCCTGGACAGGGTGCGTACAATGAGCAGTTCTTC
TRBV6-4	.	.	TRBJ2-7	CASSVDRGYEQYF	TGTGCCAGCAGTGTCGATAGGGGCTACGAGCAGTACTTC
TRBV7-2	.	.	TRBJ1-5	CASSLGGVSNQPQHF	TGTGCCAGCAGCTTAGGGGGAGTGAGCAATCAGCCCCAGCATTTT
TRBV27	TRBD1	.	TRBJ2-7	CASSKITPRQGSYYEQYF	TGTGCCAGCAGTAAAATTACTCCACGACAGGGGTCGTACTACGAGCAGTACTTC
TRBV2	TRBD2	.	TRBJ2-1	CASSEAGLAGLDNEQFF	TGTGCCAGCAGTGAAGCAGGACTAGCGGGTTTAGACAATGAGCAGTTCTTC
TRBV5-1	TRBD2	.	TRBJ2-1	CASSPPGAGAYNEQFF	TGCGCCAGCAGCCCTCCGGGAGCGGGAGCCTACAATGAGCAGTTCTTC
TRBV21-1	.	.	TRBJ2-3	CASSKYRDRFNSSTDTQYF	TGTGCCAGCAGCAAGTACCGGGACAGATTTAATTCTAGCACAGATACGCAGTATTTT
TRBV5-6	TRBD1	.	TRBJ1-1	CASSSLTGGNTEAFF	TGTGCCAGCAGCTCGTTAACAGGGGGGAACACTGAAGCTTTCTTT
TRBV5-6	.	.	TRBJ2-2	CASSWGVPGELFF	TGTGCCAGCAGCTGGGGGGTACCCGGGGAGCTGTTTTTT
TRBV19	.	.	TRBJ1-5	CASSMGTQTYQPQHF	TGTGCCAGTAGTATGGGGACACAGACTTATCAGCCCCAGCATTTT
TRBV6-6	.	.	TRBJ1-4	CASSYSNSGGEKLFF	TGTGCCAGCAGTTACTCGAATTCCGGGGGTGAAAAACTGTTTTTT
TRBV19	.	.	TRBJ1-5	CATTRPDTDSNQPQHF	TGTGCCACCACGCGGCCGGACACCGATAGCAATCAGCCCCAGCATTTT
TRBV5-6	TRBD1	.	TRBJ2-7	CASSFRTGGSYEQYF	TGTGCCAGCAGCTTTAGGACAGGGGGATCCTACGAGCAGTACTTC
TRBV9	.	.	TRBJ2-5	CASSVAGTTQETQYF	TGTGCCAGCAGCGTAGCGGGGACAACACAAGAGACCCAGTACTTC
TRBV19	.	.	TRBJ2-7	CASSLVTGSYEQYF	TGTGCCAGTAGTCTAGTTACGGGAAGTTACGAGCAGTACTTC
TRBV28	TRBD1	.	TRBJ2-7	CASRGWTGGSYEQYF	TGTGCCAGCAGGGGTTGGACAGGGGGTTCCTACGAGCAGTACTTC
TRBV27	TRBD2	few	TRBJ2-7	CASSAVAGGYEQYF	TGTGCCAGCAGTGCGGTGGCGGGAGGATACGAGCAGTACTTC
TRBV10-3	TRBD2	.	TRBJ2-1	CAITPLAGANEQFF	TGTGCCATCACCCCACTAGCGGGAGCCAATGAGCAGTTCTTC
TRBV4-1	TRBD1	.	TRBJ1-2	CASSPRWTGGVYGYTF	TGCGCCAGCAGCCCCCGATGGACAGGGGGCGTCTATGGCTACACCTTC
TRBV29-1	.	.	TRBJ2-1	CSATQGVAYEQFF	TGCAGCGCCACACAGGGAGTGGCGTATGAGCAGTTCTTC
TRBV7-6	TRBD2	.	TRBJ2-7	CASSQIAGGNNEQYF	TGTGCCAGCAGCCAAATAGCGGGAGGAAACAACGAGCAGTACTTC
TRBV7-9	.	.	TRBJ2-1	CASSLALAEHNEQFF	TGTGCCAGCAGCTTAGCGCTAGCAGAGCACAATGAGCAGTTCTTC
TRBV6-5	.	.	TRBJ2-5	CASSLDSRKTQYF	TGTGCCAGCAGCCTGGACAGTCGGAAGACCCAGTACTTC
TRBV7-8	.	.	TRBJ1-5	CASSPQGVQPQHF	TGTGCCAGCAGCCCACAGGGTGTGCAGCCCCAGCATTTT
TRBV6-5	.	.	TRBJ2-1	CASSLVHSSYNEQFF	TGTGCCAGCAGTTTAGTGCATTCCTCCTACAATGAGCAGTTCTTC
TRBV29-1	TRBD1	.	TRBJ2-2	CSVSGAGTDTGELFF	TGCAGCGTTTCCGGAGCCGGGACAGACACCGGGGAGCTGTTTTTT
TRBV5-1	.	.	TRBJ2-1	CASSLGPGEYNEQFF	TGCGCCAGCAGCTTGGGGCCAGGGGAATACAATGAGCAGTTCTTC
TRBV11-3	.	.	TRBJ2-3	CASSLGLSHTDTQYF	TGTGCCAGCAGCTTAGGACTTTCTCACACAGATACGCAGTATTTT
TRBV27	.	.	TRBJ2-7	CASSFRRAPFYEQYF	TGTGCCAGCAGTTTTCGGAGGGCTCCTTTCTACGAGCAGTACTTC
TRBV27	.	.	TRBJ1-4	CASSWRQVGEKLFF	TGTGCCAGCAGTTGGCGACAGGTGGGGGAAAAACTGTTTTTT
TRBV5-8	TRBD1	.	TRBJ2-7	CASSRGQDPYEQYF	TGTGCCAGCAGCCGCGGACAGGACCCCTACGAGCAGTACTTC
TRBV6-6	.	.	TRBJ2-3	CASSYFKRDTQYF	TGTGCCAGCAGTTACTTTAAGCGGGATACGCAGTATTTT
TRBV28	TRBD1	.	TRBJ1-3	CASSFQDRRGSGNTIYF	TGTGCCAGCAGTTTTCAGGACAGGCGAGGCTCTGGAAACACCATATATTTT
TRBV5-1	.	.	TRBJ1-5	CASSLGRGNQPQHF	TGCGCCAGCAGCTTGGGACGGGGTAATCAGCCCCAGCATTTT
TRBV7-6	.	.	TRBJ1-1	CASSRGGGNTEAFF	TGTGCCAGCAGCAGAGGGGGTGGGAACACTGAAGCTTTCTTT
TRBV27	.	.	TRBJ2-7	CASSNLGSEQYF	TGTGCCAGCAGTAATCTCGGGAGCGAGCAGTACTTC
TRBV5-1	TRBD2	.	TRBJ2-5	CASSQRGAGGHEGQYF	TGCGCCAGCAGCCAACGGGGGGCGGGAGGCCACGAGGGCCAGTACTTC
TRBV29-1	.	once	TRBJ1-4	CSAGSPGGGEKLFF	TGCAGCGCAGGAAGCCCCGGGGGAGGTGAAAAACTGTTTTTT
TRBV11-2	.	once	TRBJ1-4	CASSLGAGEKLFF	TGTGCCAGCAGCTTAGGGGCGGGGGAAAAACTGTTTTTT
TRBV14	TRBD1	.	TRBJ1-2	CASSQGNRGRGYGYTF	TGTGCCAGCAGCCAAGGGAACAGGGGGCGCGGCTATGGCTACACCTTC
TRBV11-2	.	.	TRBJ2-3	CASSLVVGGTSTDTQYF	TGTGCCAGCAGCTTAGTAGTAGGCGGGACTAGCACAGATACGCAGTATTTT
TRBV11-1	TRBD2	once	TRBJ2-7	CASSPRTSYEQYF	TGTGCCAGCAGCCCAAGGACTAGCTACGAGCAGTACTTC
TRBV5-1	TRBD1	once	TRBJ2-7	CATSKGQDSTGQYF	TGCGCCACCTCTAAGGGACAGGACTCTACGGGGCAGTACTTC
TRBV28	TRBD2	.	TRBJ2-3	CASWGEGGGTDTQYF	TGTGCCAGCTGGGGGGAGGGAGGGGGCACAGATACGCAGTATTTT
TRBV27	.	.	TRBJ2-2	CASSFGSNTGELFF	TGTGCCAGCAGTTTCGGGTCGAACACCGGGGAGCTGTTTTTT
TRBV7-8	.	.	TRBJ2-1	CASSLKGDEQFF	TGTGCCAGCAGCTTAAAAGGGGATGAGCAGTTCTTC